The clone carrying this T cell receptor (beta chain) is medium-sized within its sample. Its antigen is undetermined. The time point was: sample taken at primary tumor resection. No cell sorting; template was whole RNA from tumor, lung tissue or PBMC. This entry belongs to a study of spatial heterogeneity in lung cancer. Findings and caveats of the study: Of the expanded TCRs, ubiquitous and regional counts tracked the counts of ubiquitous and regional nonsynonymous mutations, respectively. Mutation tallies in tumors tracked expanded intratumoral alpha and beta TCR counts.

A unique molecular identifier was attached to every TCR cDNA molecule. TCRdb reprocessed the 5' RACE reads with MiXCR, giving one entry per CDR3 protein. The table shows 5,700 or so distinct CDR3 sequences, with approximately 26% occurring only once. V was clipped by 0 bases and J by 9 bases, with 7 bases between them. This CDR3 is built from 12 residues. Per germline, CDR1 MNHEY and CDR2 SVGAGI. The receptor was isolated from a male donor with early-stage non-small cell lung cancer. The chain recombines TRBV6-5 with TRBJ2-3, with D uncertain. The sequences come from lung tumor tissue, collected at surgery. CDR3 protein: CASSYSDTTQYF. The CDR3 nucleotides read TGTGCCAGCAGTTACTCGGATACCACGCAGTATTTT.